These 13 T cell receptor beta chains share one sample of origin, sequenced in a study of blood T cell repertoires in COVID-19. Method: immunoSEQ multiplex PCR; TCRdb's copy keeps in-frame clones and lacks some. The data contain some 520,000 clones, nearly 90% of them singletons. The material sequenced was peripheral blood. The receptors come from a man in his late teens or twenties with COVID-19, enrolled during active disease.

The J gene is TRBJ2-1, the V gene TRBV5-6, with 8 bases identical to TRBD1. CDR3 length: 14 amino acids. Trimming removed 3 bases from V and 3 bases from J; junction bases left unmatched: 2. Looked up from germline, CDR1 is SGHDT and CDR2 is YYEEEE. The CDR3 DNA is TGTGCCAGCAGCTGGACAGGGTTCTACAATGAGCAGTTCTTC. Residues: CASSWTGFYNEQFF.

This chain uses TRBV9 with TRBJ1-1; D is unclear. Germline CDR1 is SGDLS and CDR2 is YYNGEE. The CDR3 has 13 amino acids. V shed 3 bases and J shed 5 bases, with 11 bases lying between them. This CDR3 is CASSAQGRTEAFF. CDR3 in DNA: TGTGCCAGCAGCGCTCAAGGGAGGACTGAAGCTTTCTTT.

The V gene is TRBV3-1 (or the pseudogene TRBV3-2), the J gene TRBJ1-3; the D is unclear. The ends were cut back, 4 bases at V and 0 bases at J, with 10 bases in the middle. Germline V gene lookup returns CDR1 LGHDT and CDR2 YNNKEL (reference sequence). CDR3 length: 15 residues. The CDR3 spells CASSPTGASGNTIYF. DNA of the CDR3: TGTGCCAGCAGCCCAACCGGAGCCTCTGGAAACACCATATATTTT.

As DNA, the CDR3 is TGTGCCAGCAGCTTCAACAGGGTGGCGAATGAGCAGTTCTTC. Translated, it gives CASSFNRVANEQFF. This chain uses TRBV11-2 with TRBJ2-1, with a weak D call TRBD1 (6 bases). Trimming shortened V by 3 bases and J by 7 bases, and 13 bases separated the two germline ends. The germline V gene encodes CDR1 SGHAT and CDR2 FQNNGV. The CDR3 runs to 14 residues. Complete variable domain (other parts from reference TRBV11-2 and TRBJ2-1): EAGVAQSPRYKIIEKRQSVAFWCNPISGHATLYWYQQILGQGPKLLIQFQNNGVVDDSQLPKDRFSAERLKGVDSTLKIQPAKLEDSAVYLCASSFNRVANEQFFGPGTRLTVL.

This sequence joins TRBV4-2 and TRBJ1-5; TRBD1 might be the D (5 bases). With 3 bases removed from V and 2 bases from J, the gap between germline ends came to 14 bases. The CDR3 is made up of 16 amino acids. From germline, CDR1 is LGHNA and CDR2 YNFKEQ. CDR3 nucleotides: TGTGCCAGCAGCCAGCACCACGGAGGGGGCAATCAGCCCCAGCATTTT. It encodes CASSQHHGGGNQPQHF.

The J gene is TRBJ2-5, the V gene TRBV25-1, with 8 bases lining up with TRBD2. With 6 bases clipped from V and 3 bases from J, the junction kept 12 bases outside the gene matches. The CDR3 consists of 16 residues. In germline, CDR1 is MGHDK, CDR2 SYGVNS. CDR3 in amino acids: CASRPPPAGAEETQYF. In DNA form, the CDR3 reads TGTGCCAGCAGGCCCCCCCCAGCGGGGGCGGAAGAGACCCAGTACTTC.

The chain employs TRBV19 and TRBJ2-3, with D hard to call. CDR1 and CDR2 from the germline V gene are LNHDA and SQIVND (reference sequence). The CDR3 is 14 residues long. Trimming cost V 5 bases and J 6 bases, with 15 bases left between them. This CDR3 is CASSSSFGPDTQYF. DNA for the CDR3: TGTGCCAGTAGTTCTTCCTTCGGTCCGGATACGCAGTATTTT.

This chain joins TRBV2 and TRBJ2-7; no definite D call. The V end lost 2 bases, the J end lost 1 base, and 12 bases lay between the germline ends. This CDR3 is 15 amino acids long. Germline-derived CDR1 and CDR2 are SNHLY and FYNNEI. The CDR3 loop is CASSESYGASYEQYF. The CDR3, as DNA: TGTGCCAGCAGTGAATCATATGGTGCGTCCTACGAGCAGTACTTC.

The rearrangement uses TRBV19 and TRBJ1-2, with 8 bases that match TRBD1. The CDR3 has 16 amino acids. Trimming at V came to 5 bases and at J to 1 base, leaving 9 bases not matched to a gene. Germline V gene data show CDR1 as LNHDA and CDR2 as SQIVND (reference sequence). The CDR3 here is CASSAVDREFNYGYTF. The CDR3 DNA reads as TGTGCCAGTAGTGCCGTGGACAGGGAGTTTAACTATGGCTACACCTTC.

The chain links TRBV10-1 to TRBJ1-3, with D perhaps TRBD1 (6 bases). The ends were cut back, 6 bases at V and 0 bases at J, with 12 bases in the middle. The CDR3 has 15 amino acids. The germline V gene has CDR1 WNHNN and CDR2 SYGVQD (reference sequence). CDR3 in DNA: TGCGCCAGCAGCCTGGACAGAACCTCTGGAAACACCATATATTTT. Protein product: CASSLDRTSGNTIYF.

The chain is built from TRBV6-5 and TRBJ1-2; 10 bases align to TRBD1. With 6 bases clipped from V and 5 bases from J, the junction kept 9 bases outside the gene matches. The CDR3 has 15 amino acids. Germline CDR1 and CDR2: MNHEY and SVGAGI. DNA of the CDR3: TGTGCCAGCAGCCCCATGACAGGGGGCGCGTATGGCTACACCTTC. Translation: CASSPMTGGAYGYTF.

The chain links TRBV3-1 (or the pseudogene TRBV3-2) to TRBJ2-7; TRBD1 agrees at 11 bases. Germline CDR1 reads LGHDT; CDR2 reads YNNKEL (reference sequence). V shed 4 bases, J shed 0 bases, and the junction held 14 bases outside the gene matches. The CDR3 runs 19 residues. DNA of the CDR3: TGTGCCAGCAGCCCCGCGATCCCCTTTGGGACAGGGGGCTCCTACGAGCAGTACTTC. It codes for CASSPAIPFGTGGSYEQYF.

The chain joins TRBV9 to TRBJ1-3, with D maybe TRBD1 (5 bases). The V end was cut by 3 bases, the J end by 0 bases, with 7 bases between. From germline, CDR1 is SGDLS and CDR2 YYNGEE. This CDR3 has 14 residues. DNA for the CDR3: TGTGCCAGCAGCGACAGGTACTCTGGAAACACCATATATTTT. This encodes CASSDRYSGNTIYF.